Below are 18 T cell receptor beta chains sequenced from a single sample in a study of beta chain features in type 1 diabetes (dated by TCRdb to 2017 to 2018). Receptors were amplified or captured by the immunoSEQ multiplex PCR assay. The High Capacity cDNA Reverse Transcription Kit was used to reverse transcribe all of the isolated RNA, meaning that expressed TCRB transcripts were what got sequenced. TCRdb's version of the immuneACCESS table is confined to in-frame rearrangements and falls short of the full clone set. An unresolved V gene accounts for under half of the shortfall where checked; the remainder is of unknown origin. The sample data list fewer than 400,000 clones, and 8% of these were observed just once. The ten largest clones add up to 0.44% of the sample. The sequenced material came from central memory CD4+ T cells from blood. Every receptor here comes from a young woman in good health.

Only a few counts were recorded for this clone. The chain recombines TRBV27 with TRBJ2-5; D possibly corresponds to TRBD1 (5 bases). The CDR3 length is 12 residues. Germline loops: CDR1 MNHEY, CDR2 SMNVEV (reference sequence). V was trimmed by 2 bases and J by 7 bases, leaving 8 bases between them. CDR3 nucleotide sequence: TGTGCCAGCAGTTTAGGTCAGGGGACCCAGTACTTC. Residues: CASSLGQGTQYF.

This chain links TRBV7-3 with TRBJ2-3; 13 bases fit TRBD2. The V and J ends lost 2 bases and 6 bases, in that order; junction bases with no gene match: 11. CDR1 is SGHTA, CDR2 FQGTGA, per germline. CDR3 length: 18 residues. CDR3: CASSLDRRTSGRADTQYF. The CDR3 coding sequence is TGTGCCAGCAGCTTAGACCGCAGGACTAGCGGGAGAGCTGATACGCAGTATTTT. Variable domain in full (rest from reference TRBV7-3 and TRBJ2-3): GAGVSQTPSNKVTEKGKYVELRCDPISGHTALYWYRQSLGQGPEFLIYFQGTGAADDSGLPNDRFFAVRPEGSVSTLKIQRTERGDSAVYLCASSLDRRTSGRADTQYFGPGTRLTVL.

CDR3 bases: TGTGCCAGCAGCCCCTTAGCCGGGGAGCTGTTTTTT. Encoded protein: CASSPLAGELFF. The chain combines TRBV7-2 with TRBJ2-2; no definite D call. The germline V gene has CDR1 SGHTA and CDR2 FQGNSA. V lost 5 bases and J 6 bases, leaving 7 bases between the germline ends. There are 12 residues in the CDR3.

This clone showed up just a few times. The chain links TRBV5-1 to TRBJ2-1; D might be TRBD2 (7 bases). Trimming stripped 2 bases from V and 5 bases from J, with 14 bases between. Germline assignment: CDR1 SGHRS and CDR2 YFSETQ. This CDR3 has 15 amino acids. Here the CDR3 reads CASSLQGGWNNEQFF. The CDR3 DNA sequence: TGCGCCAGCAGCTTACAGGGAGGGTGGAACAATGAGCAGTTCTTC.

In its sample, this clone was seen a few times. The chain joins TRBV7-2 to TRBJ1-5; weak D call: TRBD1 (5 bases). This CDR3 is 13 amino acids long. V lost 4 bases and J lost 7, with 11 bases in between. Germline CDR1 SGHTA, CDR2 FQGNSA. In DNA form, the CDR3 reads TGTGCCAGCAGCTCATCGGGGGAACAGCCCCAGCATTTT. Residues: CASSSSGEQPQHF.

The chain uses TRBV9 and TRBJ1-1, with a weak D call TRBD1 (5 bases). Per the germline V gene, CDR1 is SGDLS and CDR2 is YYNGEE. V was shortened by 4 bases and J by 6 bases, with 16 bases between the two germline ends. The CDR3 runs 14 residues. CDR3 sequence: CASSPPQGYSEAFF. The CDR3 region has the DNA TGTGCCAGCAGCCCACCCCAGGGATATTCTGAAGCTTTCTTT.

The rearrangement links TRBV27 to TRBJ2-1; 8 positions match TRBD1. Germline CDR1 is MNHEY and CDR2 is SMNVEV (reference sequence). This CDR3 has 17 residues. Trimming removed 6 bases from V and 4 bases from J; junction bases left unmatched: 14. The CDR3 loop reads CASSRSPQGAVYNEQFF. DNA for the CDR3: TGTGCCAGCAGCCGATCCCCTCAGGGGGCGGTATACAATGAGCAGTTCTTC.

The chain joins TRBV7-6 to TRBJ1-3; tentatively, D is TRBD1 (6 bases). V lost 5 bases to trimming and J lost 0 bases, with 14 bases between them. This CDR3 comprises 16 residues. CDR1 is SGHVS, CDR2 FNYEAQ, per germline. CDR3 nucleotides: TGTGCCAGCAGCCGGACAGCTCCGAGCTCTGGAAACACCATATATTTT. Translated, it gives CASSRTAPSSGNTIYF. Full variable domain (rest looked up from reference TRBV7-6 and TRBJ1-3): GAGVSQSPRYKVTKRGQDVALRCDPISGHVSLYWYRQALGQGPEFLTYFNYEAQQDKSGLPNDRFSAERPEGSISTLTIQRTEQRDSAMYRCASSRTAPSSGNTIYFGEGSWLTVV.

This clone was counted only a few times. The V call is TRBV6-6, the J call TRBJ2-6; 7 bases fit TRBD2. The CDR3 has 16 amino acids. V trimming: 7 bases; J trimming: 2 bases; junction bases outside the gene matches: 8. Germline-derived CDR1 and CDR2 are MNHNY and SVGAGI (reference sequence). The CDR3 DNA sequence: TGTGCCAGCACTGGGGGAGGGGCAGCTGGGGCCAACGTCCTGACTTTC. Amino acids: CASTGGGAAGANVLTF.

The chain joins TRBV7-9 to TRBJ2-7, with D unresolved. Germline assignment: CDR1 SEHNR and CDR2 FQNEAQ (reference sequence). V was cut by 1 base and J by 2 bases, with 9 bases left in between. The CDR3 extends over 14 amino acids. Written as DNA, the CDR3 is TGTGCCAGCAGCTTAGGAGTGTACACCTACGAGCAGTACTTC. It is translated as CASSLGVYTYEQYF.

This clone was detected ten times or more. This chain uses TRBV5-8 with TRBJ2-2, with 13 bases lining up with TRBD2. The length of the CDR3 is 17 residues. Looked up from germline, CDR1 is SGHTS and CDR2 is YDEGEE. Trimming cost V 0 bases and J 4 bases; bases outside gene matches: 3. In nucleotides, the CDR3 is TGTGCCAGCAGCTTGGGACTAGCGGGAGGTGCCACCGGGGAGCTGTTTTTT. Its translation is CASSLGLAGGATGELFF.

This chain joins TRBV4-3 and TRBJ2-3, with D perhaps TRBD2 (6 bases). V dropped 4 bases and J dropped 5 bases, with 19 bases sitting between them. CDR3 length: 16 amino acids. Looked up from germline, CDR1 is LGHNA and CDR2 is YSLEER. CDR3 sequence: CASSRQEAGRGDTQYF. CDR3 sequence (DNA): TGCGCCAGCAGCCGTCAGGAGGCGGGGCGCGGAGATACGCAGTATTTT.

This rearrangement joins TRBV19 to TRBJ1-1; a possible D gene is TRBD1 (5 bases). With 4 bases removed from V and 1 base from J, the gap between germline ends came to 7 bases. The CDR3 contains 13 residues. Per germline, CDR1 LNHDA and CDR2 SQIVND (reference sequence). CDR3 DNA: TGTGCCAGTAGTACAGGGAGGAACACTGAAGCTTTCTTT. Its translation: CASSTGRNTEAFF.

This rearrangement joins TRBV5-1 to TRBJ2-2; the D gene is possibly TRBD2 (6 bases). The V end lost 6 bases, the J end lost 7 bases, and 25 bases lay between the germline ends. The CDR3 totals 17 residues. From germline, CDR1 is SGHRS and CDR2 YFSETQ. In DNA, the CDR3 is TGCGCCAGCAACCCTGGGGCAGGGAGGATCATCTTCGGGGAGCTGTTTTTT. Translating gives CASNPGAGRIIFGELFF.

In its sample, this clone was seen many times. The CDR3 coding sequence is TGTGCCAGCAGCGCGGACTCCAGGGGGGAGACCCAGTACTTC. Translating gives CASSADSRGETQYF. The V call is TRBV6-6, the J call TRBJ2-5, with 7 bases aligning to TRBD1. The CDR3 is made up of 14 amino acids. J was trimmed by 5 bases and V by 6 bases; bases with no gene match: 9. CDR1 is MNHNY, CDR2 SVGAGI, per germline (reference sequence).

The V call is TRBV7-9, the J call TRBJ1-2; 10 bases line up with TRBD1. The length of the CDR3 is 12 residues. Germline CDR1 and CDR2: SEHNR and FQNEAQ (reference sequence). Losses at the gene ends were 5 bases for V and 12 bases for J; bases not matched to a gene: 6. The CDR3 spells CASSHGQGENTF. CDR3 in DNA: TGTGCCAGCAGCCACGGACAGGGGGAAAACACCTTC.

The table lists this clone with a few counts. The CDR3: CASSPASGPGAGELFF. The CDR3, as DNA: TGTGCCAGCAGCCCGGCTAGCGGCCCTGGGGCCGGGGAGCTGTTTTTT. This chain links TRBV7-2 with TRBJ2-2; 7 nucleotides line up with TRBD2. Germline assignment: CDR1 SGHTA and CDR2 FQGNSA. There are 16 residues in the CDR3. Germline trimming cut 5 bases from V and 6 bases from J; bases unmatched to any gene: 12.

This clone was seen more than once but under ten times. The rearrangement uses TRBV11-3 and TRBJ2-3; the D gene is possibly TRBD2 (5 bases). V lost 2 bases to trimming and J lost 0 bases, with 15 bases between them. The germline V gene encodes CDR1 SGHNT and CDR2 YENEEA. The CDR3 sequence is 17 residues long. The DNA of the CDR3 is TGTGCCAGCAGCTTACTCAACACCGGCGGGAGCACAGATACGCAGTATTTT. Amino acids: CASSLLNTGGSTDTQYF.